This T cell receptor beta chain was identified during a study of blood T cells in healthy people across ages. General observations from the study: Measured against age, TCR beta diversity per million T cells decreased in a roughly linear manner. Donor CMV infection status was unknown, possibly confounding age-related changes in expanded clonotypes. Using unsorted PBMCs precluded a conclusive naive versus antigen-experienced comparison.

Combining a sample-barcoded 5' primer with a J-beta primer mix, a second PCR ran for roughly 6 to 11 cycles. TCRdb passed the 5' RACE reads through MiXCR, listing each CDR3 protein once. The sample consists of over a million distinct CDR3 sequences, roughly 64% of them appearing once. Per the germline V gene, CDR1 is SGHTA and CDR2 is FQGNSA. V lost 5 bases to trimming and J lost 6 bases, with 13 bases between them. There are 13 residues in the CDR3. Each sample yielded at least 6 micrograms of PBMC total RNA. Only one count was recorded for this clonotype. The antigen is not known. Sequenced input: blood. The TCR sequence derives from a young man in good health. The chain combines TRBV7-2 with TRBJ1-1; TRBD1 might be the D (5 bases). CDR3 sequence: CASSNRQSSEAFF. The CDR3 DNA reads TGTGCCAGCAGCAACCGACAGTCCTCTGAAGCTTTCTTT.